The entry that follows covers one T cell receptor (beta chain) sequence. There are a few counts of this clone. What this receptor recognizes is not known. It has no much larger one-base neighbor in the sample; base qualities were not kept. This specimen comes from a study of cytomegalovirus exposure and HLA in healthy donors (dated by TCRdb to about 2017). With regard to the full study: According to an earlier analysis of a few hundred of the donors, about 179 million T cells yielded over 100 million unique TCR beta sequences and approximately 300 Gb of sequence data. Because of strong linkage in the cohort, five DR-DQ haplotypes were treated as single units for association and clustering. All discovery cohort repertoires had been generated using a single sequencing platform. Donor age, sex, ethnicity and CMV serostatus were compiled alongside the repertoire data. The study was designed to test whether signatures of past pathogen exposure could be identified by cataloging public T cell receptors. Using immunosequencing, the study profiled T cell repertoires from about 650 subjects and related those repertoires to cytomegalovirus serostatus. HLA typing covered class I and class II loci at four-digit resolution. Of the roughly 400 genotyped donors, approximately 83% fell in the genetic ancestry cluster associated with self-reported Caucasian donors. To decide whether each TCR beta V gene segment behaved as functional or pseudogenic, an earlier analysis of approximately 590 of the donors relied on high-throughput TCR beta sequencing. To predict cytomegalovirus infection status, the study combined high-throughput TCR immunosequencing, statistical association of individual TCRs with disease status, and machine learning. Among a few hundred genotyped donors of the cohort, an average of roughly 240,000 unique TCR beta nucleotide sequences were sequenced per donor, around 20% of them non-productive. The later analysis used no new phenotypic data to find candidate immune exposures, relying instead on TCR beta sequences and their occurrence across donors. Roughly 310 gigabases of sequencing data and tens of millions of unique TCR sequences were included in an early release covering roughly 600 HLA-typed donors. In a later genetic analysis, genome-wide SNP genotypes for about three fifths of the roughly 670 donors were used, and that subset was treated as a discovery cohort. The number of typed donors differed by locus: about 620-640 for A, B, C, DRB1 and DQB1; 500 to 550 for DQA1; approximately 610 for DPA1; and some 470 for DPB1. In addition to the first cohort of 650 to 750 subjects, a separate validation cohort of some 120 different subjects was used. A later analysis re-examined previously published TCR beta repertoires from 610 or so donors and added high-resolution HLA genotyping to investigate patterns of TCR occurrence. Study-level results and caveats: An earlier analysis of approximately 600 of the donors showed that most TCR beta V segments appeared in productive rearrangements either about 87% or about 30% of the time, which broadly matched IMGT annotations. Linkage disequilibrium might explain the correlated functional status among segregating V segments, but an unknown experimental factor could not be excluded. The classifier was reported to diagnose cytomegalovirus status with high specificity and sensitivity in both the original and validation cohorts. Some IMGT-functional V segments, including TRBV6-2 and TRBV6-3, could not be distinguished by the 87-base-pair reads and were therefore excluded. Assigning TCR associations to individual alleles was difficult when HLA alleles, especially DR and DQ, strongly co-occurred. Three of the identified cytomegalovirus-associated TCR beta chains were confirmed in vitro to be specific for cytomegalovirus antigens. A further reported finding was that TCR beta sequences accurately predicted the HLA-A and HLA-B alleles for most subjects in the first cohort. Presence/absence analyses assumed roughly uniform sequencing depth across donors, an assumption that may not hold. The authors suggested that the approach could potentially be generalized to other disease states and immunological phenotypes. A group of highly shared sequence variants was considered likely to be a technical artifact of the sequencing pipeline. For the cohort, immune exposure information was limited to CMV serostatus. In this cohort, only TCR beta chains were sequenced, and detectable features were limited by the absence of alpha or paired-chain data. Because counts were too low, roughly 18 rarely observed V segments, including chromosome 9 orphons, were left out of the earlier analysis of about 500 of the donors. In a later analysis, several top co-occurrence clusters were reported to appear linked to parvovirus B19, influenza, CMV and Epstein-Barr virus. HLA typing was unavailable for some donors at each locus, so association tests used only the typed subset. A later genetic analysis reported fewer N-insertions in productive TCRs among donors in an Asian-associated ancestry cluster than the roughly 620-donor mean. A total of 164 TCR beta chains were listed by the study as associated with cytomegalovirus. Most TCR sequences were observed very rarely across donors, whereas some public TCRs were present in many individuals. In a later analysis, the rate of TCR association differed among HLA loci, with DRB1 alleles having the most associated TCRs and HLA-C alleles having the fewest. In a later analysis, about 17,000 TCR beta sequences were associated with specific HLA alleles at a false discovery rate of 0.05. An association between a missense DCLRE1C variant and V-gene and J-gene trimming of TCR beta chains was found in a later genetic analysis and replicated in an independent cohort. Compared with equally common non-associated chains, HLA-associated TCR beta chains in a later analysis were more clonally expanded and had lower generation probabilities. In a later analysis, most CMV-associated TCR beta chains were found to appear HLA-restricted, with HLA associations seemingly driven largely by CMV exposure.

Libraries were made using the immunoSEQ multiplex PCR assay. For the multiplex PCR, a mixture combining 60 forward primers for TCR Vbeta segments and 13 reverse primers for TCR Jbeta segments was used. The CDR3 region of rearranged TCR beta genes was amplified from genomic DNA with a multiplex PCR assay. On the Illumina HiSeq System, the amplified TCR beta libraries were sequenced as 87-base-pair reads. From the authors' description of their analysis: A later analysis counted approximately 84 million unique TCR beta chains across the 550 to 750 repertoires, and around 9.9 million of these chains were shared by at least two donors. Raw reads were error-corrected and collapsed into unique sequences by a nearest-neighbor algorithm in which closely related sequences were merged to remove PCR and sequencing errors. V, D and J gene segments were assigned by aligning CDR3 sequences to IMGT reference sequences. For a sequence to be retained, a match of at least six nucleotides to both a V gene segment and a J gene segment was required. A rearrangement was called productive if the CDR3 had no stop codons and remained in frame with V and J, and every other rearrangement was called non-productive. Following IMGT convention, CDR3 was defined as the stretch from the second conserved V-encoded cysteine to the conserved J-encoded phenylalanine. The earlier analysis of about 530 of the donors excluded any sequence lacking an unambiguous match to a single V gene segment. In an earlier analysis of approximately 560 of the donors, a V segment was called functional when productive rearrangements were above 56.7%, and segregating when the standard deviation between donors exceeded 5%. To diagnose cytomegalovirus status from the catalog of TCR beta chain sequences, a statistical classification framework was built. In a later analysis, TCR nucleotide sequences were compared against IMGT/GENE-DB human TR gene sequences so that V and J genes could be assigned. Using the TCRdist pipeline, a later analysis assigned CDR3 sequences along with most-parsimonious VDJ recombination scenarios. In a later analysis, each TCR beta chain was defined by its CDR3 amino acid sequence together with its V-gene family, and reads lacking a unique V-gene family were excluded. To address suspected cross-contamination and a sequencing artifact, a later analysis removed under 600 highly shared, low-generation-probability nucleotide sequences. In a later analysis, a clonal expansion index for each public chain was calculated from normalized within-repertoire ranks of inferred template counts. Generation probabilities in a later analysis came from a VDJ recombination model fitted to out-of-frame rearrangements, and those results were checked against IGoR. Hypergeometric tests were used in a later analysis to score TCR-TCR, TCR-HLA and TCR-CMV co-occurrence, with a repertoire-size bias correction applied to the TCR pairs. To estimate false discovery rates, a later analysis permuted the HLA or CMV assignments 20 times. In a later analysis, co-occurring TCRs were grouped using DBSCAN, and TCRdist sequence similarity was added for clustering within HLA-allele-positive subsets. For co-occurrence clustering, repertoires with fewer than 30,000 or more than 120,000 public chains were excluded, along with a handful of repertoires with anomalous nucleotide sharing. Imported from immuneACCESS, the table was reduced by TCRdb to in-frame sequences with V and J called. These copies leave out some clones; in studies compared against another copy, an unresolved V gene accounts for under half, and the cause of the remainder is not known. V and J calls and clone size are given by that table; D and trimming were obtained from the DNA. The sample contains around 50,000 clones, approximately 52% of them found a single time. The ten largest clones represent roughly 10% of the sample.

The germline V gene encodes CDR1 SGHNT and CDR2 YENEEA. The CDR3 starts with the cysteine, ends with the phenylalanine, and has 14 residues. Only the CDR3 portion is preserved as DNA: 42 bases, with reading frame beginning at the first base. V sheds 0 bases and J sheds 5 bases, leaving 8 bases between their ends. The cohort was made up of roughly 670 healthy bone marrow donors. At the time of sampling, all cohort members were nominally healthy, though unrecorded immune exposures were likely present. Of the 670 or so cohort members, around 290 had a positive CMV serostatus and about 350 had a negative one, while no CMV serostatus was recorded for the donor. A peripheral blood sample was collected from each donor, and TCR beta sequencing was performed on peripheral blood mononuclear cells. Genomic DNA was extracted from the blood cell samples with the Qiagen DNeasy Blood Extraction Kit.

The chain is made from TRBV11-3 and TRBJ2-1; the D gene is not confidently resolved. This TCR came from a human donor in good health. The sequenced material came from PBMCs. This receptor has the CDR3 CASSLDLQHNEQFF. The sequenced DNA is TGTGCCAGCAGCTTAGATCTACAGCACAATGAGCAGTTCTTC.